These 28 T cell receptor beta chains were sequenced from one sample in a study of cytomegalovirus exposure and HLA in healthy donors. The PCR made use of 60 Vbeta and 13 Jbeta primers. The table came from immunoSEQ multiplex PCR; TCRdb's copy has only in-frame clones and leaves some out. This sample carries over 150,000 clones, over 70% of them seen once, and the ten largest clones take roughly 7.3%. The sequenced material came from PBMCs. These receptors all come from a male donor in good health and CMV-seropositive.

The V call is TRBV9, the J call TRBJ2-3, with D maybe TRBD2 (6 bases). Germline V gene sequence: CDR1 SGDLS, CDR2 YYNGEE. V was trimmed by 10 bases and J by 4 bases, leaving 19 bases between them. This CDR3 spans 14 amino acids. The CDR3 DNA sequence: TGTGCCTCGACTGAGCTAGAGCGGGCAGATACGCAGTATTTT. This encodes CASTELERADTQYF.

This chain joins TRBV7-2 and TRBJ2-2, with a possible D match to TRBD2 (6 bases). Per the germline V gene, CDR1 is SGHTA and CDR2 is FQGNSA. The CDR3 covers 15 residues. V lost 5 bases and J 0 bases, leaving 10 bases between the germline ends. CDR3 loop: CASSPRDSNTGELFF. For the CDR3, the DNA is TGTGCCAGCAGCCCGCGGGACTCGAACACCGGGGAGCTGTTTTTT.

This rearrangement joins TRBV4-1 to TRBJ1-1; 8 nucleotides line up with TRBD1. CDR1 MGHRA and CDR2 YSYEKL come from the germline V gene. J lost 1 base, V lost 1 base, and 8 bases had no gene match. CDR3 length: 17 amino acids. The CDR3, as DNA: TGCGCCAGCAGCCAAGCGGCCCGCAGGGGGCAGAACACTGAAGCTTTCTTT. The encoded protein is CASSQAARRGQNTEAFF.

V usage is TRBV15 and J usage is TRBJ1-4; D gene uncertain. The CDR3 covers 18 residues. Trimming took 0 bases from V and 6 from J, leaving 20 bases between them. Germline V lookup: CDR1 LNHNV, CDR2 YYDKDF (reference sequence). DNA for the CDR3: TGTGCCACCAGCAGAGATTTACGGAGGGATGAGGGCCATGAAAAACTGTTTTTT. Amino acids: CATSRDLRRDEGHEKLFF.

This chain joins TRBV5-4 and TRBJ1-6, with D perhaps TRBD1 (5 bases). V lost 8 bases, J lost 8 bases, and 23 bases lay in between. Per germline, CDR1 SGHNT and CDR2 YYREEE (reference sequence). This CDR3 spans 16 amino acids. CDR3 sequence (DNA): TGTGCCAGTAGGGGAGCGGGGCCAGAGTCGGATTCACCCCTCCACTTT. It encodes CASRGAGPESDSPLHF.

The chain recombines TRBV2 with TRBJ2-1, with 10 positions matching TRBD1. The germline CDR1 and CDR2 sequences are SNHLY and FYNNEI. The V and J ends lost 2 bases and 6 bases, in that order; junction bases with no gene match: 4. The CDR3 runs 15 residues. CDR3 region: CASSERQGAINEQFF. The CDR3 DNA sequence: TGTGCCAGCAGTGAAAGACAGGGGGCTATCAATGAGCAGTTCTTC.

This rearrangement joins TRBV29-1 to TRBJ1-1; D might be TRBD1 (5 bases). This CDR3 is 14 amino acids long. V shed 7 bases and J shed 1 base, with 16 bases lying between them. The V gene's germline CDR1 is SQVTM and CDR2 ANQGSEA. CDR3 amino acids: CSAHPGLGNTEAFF. CDR3 sequence (DNA): TGCAGCGCCCATCCGGGACTGGGGAACACTGAAGCTTTCTTT.

The chain joins TRBV20-1 to TRBJ2-7; 7 nucleotides align to TRBD1. The CDR3 consists of 11 residues. V shed 1 base, J shed 7 bases, and the junction held 1 base outside the gene matches. CDR1 DFQATT and CDR2 SNEGSKA come from the germline V gene (reference sequence). The CDR3 region is CSARAGQEQYF. CDR3 in DNA: TGCAGTGCTAGAGCGGGACAGGAGCAGTACTTC.

Concerning this clone itself: The conserved closing phenylalanine or tryptophan is absent in this CDR3, likely reflecting a read error. The DNA is omitted, as the CDR3 cannot be located on it reliably, and the CDR3 follows TCRdb's listing. This chain links TRBV6-8 with TRBJ1-2; the table's D gene call, TRBD1, was not cross checked with the DNA. CDR1 is MNHGY and CDR2 is SAAAGT in the germline V gene. 12 amino acids form the CDR3, both terminal residues included. The CDR3 here is CASIPGQVYRFS.

The chain carries TRBV23-1 and TRBJ1-2; 7 bases align to TRBD1. TRBV23-1 is treated as an ORF (open reading frame) with a function not yet certain. The V and J ends lost 0 bases and 4 bases, in that order; junction bases with no gene match: 2. The CDR3 is 14 residues long. The CDR3, as DNA: TGCGCCAGCAGTCAATCAGGACAGGCCTATGGCTACACCTTC. Protein product: CASSQSGQAYGYTF.

The rearrangement links TRBV2 to TRBJ1-2, with 10 bases aligning to TRBD1. CDR3 length: 13 amino acids. Per germline, CDR1 SNHLY and CDR2 FYNNEI. Trimming removed 6 bases from V and 3 bases from J; junction bases left unmatched: 1. The CDR3 region is CASSGTGDYGYTF. CDR3 in DNA: TGTGCCAGCAGCGGGACAGGGGACTATGGCTACACCTTC.

This chain joins TRBV4-1 and TRBJ1-4; possible D gene TRBD1, 5 bases. This CDR3 spans 15 amino acids. Germline values: CDR1 MGHRA, CDR2 YSYEKL. The V end was cut by 0 bases, the J end by 14 bases, with 19 bases between. The DNA of the CDR3 is TGCGCCAGCAGCCAAGATCTAGTGGGGGGTGAGGGCCTGTTTTTT. As protein: CASSQDLVGGEGLFF.

A single count supports this clone. The V call is TRBV27, the J call TRBJ2-7; D is ambiguous. The CDR3 is 13 residues long. V dropped 3 bases and J dropped 0 bases, with 6 bases sitting between them. Germline CDR1 MNHEY, CDR2 SMNVEV (reference sequence). CDR3 amino acids: CASSFSSSYEQYF. The CDR3 DNA follows: TGTGCCAGCAGTTTTTCTTCCTCCTACGAGCAGTACTTC.

This clone appeared a few times. The chain has TRBV11-3 and TRBJ2-3, with a weak D call TRBD2 (6 bases). The length of the CDR3 is 15 residues. V lost 3 bases to trimming and J lost 2 bases, with 12 bases between them. The germline gives CDR1 SGHNT, CDR2 YENEEA. CDR3 DNA: TGTGCCAGCAGCTTGTCGGGACTCATCACAGATACGCAGTATTTT. This codes for CASSLSGLITDTQYF.

The rearrangement joins TRBV11-1 to TRBJ1-2; 8 nucleotides match TRBD1. Germline V gene sequence: CDR1 SGHAT, CDR2 FQDESV (reference sequence). This CDR3 is built from 17 residues. V shed 4 bases and J 5 bases; nucleotides not matched to a gene: 15. CDR3 sequence (DNA): TGTGCCAGCAGCTCTCCCGCCGGGACAGGTTCACGGTATGGCTACACCTTC. It encodes CASSSPAGTGSRYGYTF.

The chain has TRBV30 and TRBJ2-5, with D possibly being TRBD2 (6 bases). Germline-derived CDR1 and CDR2 are GTSNPN and SVGIG (reference sequence). V lost 8 bases to trimming and J lost 0 bases, with 10 bases between them. The CDR3 loop spans 12 amino acids. The DNA for the CDR3 is TGTGCCGCGGGACGGAACCAAGAGACCCAGTACTTC. Translating it yields CAAGRNQETQYF.

In DNA form, the CDR3 reads TGTGCCTGGAGTGAGGGACTGTCATTGACCTATGGCTACACCTTC. This gives the protein CAWSEGLSLTYGYTF. This chain uses TRBV30 with TRBJ1-2; D is possibly TRBD1 (5 bases). The CDR3 runs 15 residues. Germline values: CDR1 GTSNPN, CDR2 SVGIG (reference sequence). V lost 1 base, J lost 4 bases, and 16 bases lay in between.

The chain has TRBV7-8 and TRBJ1-2, with D possibly being TRBD1 (5 bases). The germline V and J ends were trimmed by 5 bases and 8 bases, with 24 bases remaining between them. The CDR3 runs 16 residues. Germline values: CDR1 SGHVS, CDR2 FQNEAQ. The DNA for the CDR3 is TGTGCCAGCAGCCCTTCCTCGGGGGAAGGAACGCTAGGCTACACCTTC. As protein: CASSPSSGEGTLGYTF. Full variable domain (missing parts from reference TRBV7-8 and TRBJ1-2): GAGVSQSPRYKVAKRGQDVALRCDPISGHVSLFWYQQALGQGPEFLTYFQNEAQLDKSGLPSDRFFAERPEGSVSTLKIQRTQQEDSAVYLCASSPSSGEGTLGYTFGSGTRLTVV.

This chain connects TRBV28 to TRBJ2-7, with D possibly TRBD2 on 5 matching bases. This CDR3 has 12 amino acids. Germline loops: CDR1 MDHEN, CDR2 SYDVKM. The CDR3 region is CTSGPLGDEQYF. CDR3 sequence (DNA): TGTACCTCGGGCCCGCTCGGGGACGAGCAGTACTTC.

This sequence joins TRBV30 and TRBJ2-5; 7 positions match TRBD1. The last part of the DNA fits TRBJ2-7 better; the J call may be wrong. Germline V gene data show CDR1 as GTSNPN and CDR2 as SVGIG (reference sequence). The CDR3 covers 11 residues. CDR3 residues: CAWSDRGEQYF. For the CDR3, the DNA is TGTGCCTGGAGTGACAGGGGCGAGCAGTACTTC.

The rearrangement uses TRBV10-3 and TRBJ1-5; D uncertain. V was shortened by 4 bases and J by 6 bases, with 13 bases between the two germline ends. CDR1 and CDR2 (germline): ENHRY, SYGVKD. This CDR3 has 14 residues. The CDR3 bases are TGTGCCATCAGTGTCGACCGGGAGATTCAGCCCCAGCATTTT. Translated: CAISVDREIQPQHF.

This sequence joins TRBV28 and TRBJ1-3; 7 nucleotides match TRBD1. Looked up from germline, CDR1 is MDHEN and CDR2 is SYDVKM. With 2 bases clipped from V and 2 bases from J, the junction kept 3 bases outside the gene matches. This CDR3 is built from 15 residues. The chain's CDR3 is CASSLHRGTGNTIYF. CDR3 DNA: TGTGCCAGCAGTTTACACAGGGGAACTGGAAACACCATATATTTT.

This clone was seen a single time. V gene TRBV29-1 combines with J gene TRBJ2-1, with D perhaps matching TRBD2 (6 bases). Trimming stripped 6 bases from V and 0 bases from J, with 15 bases between. The CDR3 has 15 residues. CDR1 and CDR2 from the germline V gene are SQVTM and ANQGSEA. The CDR3 DNA sequence: TGCAGCGTCCTGACTAGGGGAGTCTCCTACAATGAGCAGTTCTTC. Amino acid sequence: CSVLTRGVSYNEQFF.

This chain links TRBV5-1 with TRBJ2-5, with TRBD1 matching 7 bases. This CDR3 has 14 amino acids. J gave up 10 bases and V 2 bases, and 11 bases lay outside the gene matches. The germline CDR1 and CDR2 sequences are SGHRS and YFSETQ. The CDR3 reads CASSFRGLEGGQYF. The CDR3 nucleotides read TGCGCCAGCAGCTTCAGGGGGTTGGAAGGCGGCCAGTACTTC.

V gene TRBV15 combines with J gene TRBJ2-5, with 7 nucleotides matching TRBD2. CDR3 length equals 16 residues. V lost 3 bases to trimming and J lost 6 bases; unmatched junction nucleotides: 13. Germline CDR1 and CDR2: LNHNV and YYDKDF (reference sequence). The CDR3 is CATSREGSGVVKTQYF. The CDR3 DNA reads as TGTGCCACCAGCAGGGAGGGGAGCGGGGTGGTCAAGACCCAGTACTTC.

The CDR3 sequence is CASSNGRGKDNSPLHF. The DNA for the CDR3 is TGTGCCAGTAGTAACGGCAGGGGAAAGGATAATTCACCCCTCCACTTT. This chain links TRBV19 with TRBJ1-6; D perhaps matches TRBD1 (6 bases). CDR3 size: 16 residues. The germline CDR1 and CDR2 sequences are LNHDA and SQIVND (reference sequence). V was clipped by 4 bases and J by 5 bases, with 15 bases between them.

J is TRBJ2-5 and V is TRBV4-2; 7 positions match TRBD1. This CDR3 contains 15 residues. V was clipped by 3 bases and J by 1 base; unmatched bases: 5. Germline V gives CDR1 LGHNA, CDR2 YNFKEQ. CDR3 in amino acids: CASSQGRDSQETQYF. DNA of the CDR3: TGTGCCAGCAGCCAGGGCCGGGACAGCCAAGAGACCCAGTACTTC.

V and J are TRBV30 and TRBJ1-3, with D maybe TRBD1 (6 bases). The CDR3 covers 15 residues. V was pared by 0 bases and J by 2 bases, with 11 bases between. Germline CDR1 is GTSNPN and CDR2 is SVGIG (reference sequence). The CDR3 loop is CAWSVHSGAGNTIYF. DNA of the CDR3: TGTGCCTGGAGTGTACATTCAGGGGCTGGAAACACCATATATTTT.